These 27 T cell receptor beta chains were sequenced from one sample in a study of tumor-infiltrating lymphocytes in primary liver carcinoma. Co-extraction of RNA and DNA was performed on about 20-32 mg of unsorted bulk tissue. From approximately 0.5 ug of total RNA, TCR beta-specific cDNA was reverse-transcribed using a constant-region primer. Sequencing libraries for TCR beta derived from three nested multiplex PCR rounds that used slightly modified ARM-PCR. TRBV1-TRBV30 forward primers paired with a C-beta reverse primer were used in the first two PCR rounds, which ran approximately 11 cycles each. One entry per CDR3 protein, called by TCRdb with MiXCR from the multiplex PCR reads. Altogether 100,000 to 150,000 distinct CDR3 sequences are present, around 60% being singletons, with the ten largest covering about a tenth. What was sequenced was liver tumor tissue from sampling region 1. Documented subset: tumor region T1, superior pole. Receptor source: a woman aged 55-70 years with primary liver carcinoma and hepatitis B virus infection.

In regard to this clonotype: A single base separates this from a much larger clone, so it may be a read error. The chain joins TRBV5-5 to TRBJ1-3; the D is unclear. CDR1 is SGHKS and CDR2 is YYEKEE in the germline V gene (reference sequence). The length of the CDR3 is 17 residues. CDR3 residues: CASSSVDRAIAGYTIYF. The CDR3 DNA is TGTGCCAGCAGCTCTGTGGACCGGGCGATCGCTGGATACACCATATATTTT.

Notes on this clonotype: The final CDR3 position lacks the conserved phenylalanine or tryptophan, pointing to a likely read error. The limits of the CDR3 on the DNA are not certain, so only TCRdb's listed CDR3 is given. V and J are TRBV12-2 and TRBJ2-6; TRBD2, the D gene given by the table, was not confirmed from the DNA. TRBV12-2 is a recognized pseudogene. The CDR3 region is 15 residues in length, termini included. The CDR3 is CASDRGGSGSNVLTL.

CDR3 residues: CASSLRLSTDTQYF. The CDR3 DNA is TGCGCCAGCAGCTTACGGTTAAGCACAGATACGCAGTATTTT. V is TRBV5-1 and J is TRBJ2-3, with D unresolved. The CDR3 is 14 amino acids. In germline, CDR1 is SGHRS, CDR2 YFSETQ. V lost 2 bases and J 0 bases, leaving 7 bases between the germline ends.

This sequence joins TRBV4-2 and TRBJ2-7; D tentatively reads TRBD1 or TRBD2 (6 bases each). The CDR3 runs to 16 residues. Germline V gene sequence: CDR1 LGHNA, CDR2 YNFKEQ. V lost 3 bases, J lost 2 bases, and 17 bases lay in between. In DNA form, the CDR3 reads TGTGCCAGCAGCCAGACCCAGAGGGGGGCTACCTACGAGCAGTACTTC. It is translated as CASSQTQRGATYEQYF.

The table lists this clonotype with a count of one. At one end the junction does not follow the germline gene, possibly because of a read error. This chain connects TRBV11-1 to TRBJ2-2, with no clear D. CDR1 is SGHAT and CDR2 is FQDESV in the germline V gene (reference sequence). This CDR3 spans 12 amino acids. The CDR3 DNA is TGTGCCAGCAGCTTCGGAACCGGAGAGCTGGTTTTT. Its protein product is CASSFGTGELVF.

This clonotype was found a few times. Written as DNA, the CDR3 is TGTGCCAGCCCCCCTTCAGGGGCTAGCGAGCAGTACTTC. Its translation: CASPPSGASEQYF. The rearrangement uses TRBV11-2 and TRBJ2-7, with D perhaps matching TRBD1 (6 bases). This CDR3 contains 13 residues. Germline V lookup: CDR1 SGHAT, CDR2 FQNNGV. V lost 8 bases to trimming and J lost 6 bases, with 17 bases between them.

This sequence joins TRBV7-9 and TRBJ2-7, with 8 bases identical to TRBD1. The ends lost 4 bases at V and 0 bases at J; junction bases unmatched: 2. Germline V CDR1 and CDR2: SEHNR, FQNEAQ (reference sequence). The CDR3 sequence is 14 residues long. As DNA, the CDR3 is TGTGCCAGCAGCTACAGGGGGGCCTCCTACGAGCAGTACTTC. Protein product: CASSYRGASYEQYF.

This clonotype was counted at least ten times. This chain joins TRBV12-3 or TRBV12-4 and TRBJ1-2, with unresolved D. Trimming pared 1 base from V and 0 bases from J, leaving 3 bases between. This CDR3 is 13 amino acids long. CDR3 DNA sequence: TGTGCCAGCAGTTTAGGGGCTAACTATGGCTACACCTTC. Translation gives CASSLGANYGYTF.

Of note for this clonotype: This sequence may be a read error, since a much larger clone differs from it by one base. V is TRBV29-1 and J is TRBJ1-4, with 7 bases fitting TRBD1. This CDR3 region has 12 residues. Germline V gives CDR1 SQVTM, CDR2 ANQGSEA. The V and J ends lost 6 bases and 9 bases, in that order; junction bases with no gene match: 7. CDR3 region: CSVGQYGKKLFF. The CDR3 DNA follows: TGCAGCGTGGGACAGTATGGCAAAAAACTGTTTTTT.

A remark on this clonotype: Because it lacks the conserved phenylalanine or tryptophan at the end, this CDR3 is likely a read error. The DNA is left out, because the CDR3 cannot be placed on it with certainty; the CDR3 is given as TCRdb lists it. The CDR3 protein is CASSPGQGALNIEALS. The chain combines TRBV11-2 with TRBJ1-1; TRBD1, the table's D call, was not compared with the DNA. CDR1 is SGHAT and CDR2 is FQNNGV in the germline V gene. The CDR3 is 16 amino acids long, termini counted.

Ten or more counts support this clonotype. The V call is TRBV5-1, the J call TRBJ1-1; no clear D. Trimming removed 0 bases at V and 5 bases at J, with 8 bases between. CDR3 length: 13 amino acids. The germline V gene has CDR1 SGHRS and CDR2 YFSETQ. The CDR3 reads CASSLAEMTEAFF. In DNA, the CDR3 is TGCGCCAGCAGCTTGGCAGAGATGACTGAAGCTTTCTTT.

The sample holds many counts of this clonotype. The chain uses TRBV24-1 and TRBJ2-7; TRBD1 agrees at 10 bases. The V and J ends lost 8 bases and 6 bases, in that order; junction bases with no gene match: 12. The CDR3 consists of 15 residues. Germline lookup yields CDR1 KGHDR and CDR2 SFDVKD. The chain's CDR3 is CATTAAGTGVVEQYF. The DNA for the CDR3 is TGTGCCACCACCGCCGCCGGGACAGGGGTCGTCGAGCAGTACTTC.

This clonotype was observed once. A much bigger clone sits one base away, suggesting this may be a read error. This chain links TRBV12-3 or TRBV12-4 with TRBJ2-3, with 7 bases matching TRBD2. The CDR3 has 15 residues. The V gene end was trimmed by 2 bases and the J gene end by 4 bases; junction bases not matched to a gene: 6. CDR3 in amino acids: CASSLRPTSADTQYF. The CDR3 DNA reads as TGTGCCAGCAGTTTAAGGCCAACTAGCGCAGATACGCAGTATTTT.

This clonotype has more than one count but fewer than ten. The germline gene is not matched at one end of the junction; a read error may be the cause. The rearrangement joins TRBV11-1 to TRBJ2-1; 8 bases line up with TRBD1. This CDR3 region has 14 residues. Germline CDR1 and CDR2: SGHAT and FQDESV (reference sequence). The CDR3 loop is CASSEIRTGQEQFF. CDR3 bases: TGTGCCAGCAGCGAGATCAGGACAGGGCAGGAGCAGTTCTTT.

This clonotype was observed once. This may be a read error, as it is one base from a much larger clone. The J gene is TRBJ1-1, the V gene TRBV29-1; TRBD1 is a possible D gene (5 bases). The CDR3 has 13 amino acids. Germline V gives CDR1 SQVTM, CDR2 ANQGSEA. The CDR3 DNA reads TGCAGCGCTGAAGATCGGGGGGGCACTGAAGCTTTCTTT. Translating it yields CSAEDRGGTEAFF. Together with reference TRBV29-1 and TRBJ1-1, the CDR3 gives the full variable domain: SAVISQKPSRDICQRGTSLTIQCQVDSQVTMMFWYRQQPGQSLTLIATANQGSEATYESGFVIDKFPISRPNLTFSTLTVSNMSPEDSSIYLCSAEDRGGTEAFFGQGTRLTVV.

This clonotype was counted between two and nine times. J is TRBJ2-3 and V is TRBV5-1; 10 bases are shared with TRBD1. V shed 5 bases and J 1 base; nucleotides not matched to a gene: 4. The CDR3 length is 15 residues. Germline V gives CDR1 SGHRS, CDR2 YFSETQ. CDR3: CASRTTGGGTDTQYF. The CDR3 coding sequence is TGCGCCAGCAGGACGACAGGGGGCGGCACAGATACGCAGTATTTT.

The gene calls are TRBV6-5 and TRBJ2-7; tentative D call: TRBD1 (6 bases). The germline V and J ends were trimmed by 6 bases and 5 bases, with 14 bases remaining between them. There are 13 residues in the CDR3. The germline V gene encodes CDR1 MNHEY and CDR2 SVGAGI. The CDR3 loop is CASRAGAAHEQYF. CDR3 sequence (DNA): TGTGCCAGCAGAGCAGGGGCCGCACACGAGCAGTACTTC.

Comments on this clonotype: A much larger clone differs from this one at a single base, so this may be a read error. This chain connects TRBV4-1 to TRBJ1-5; a possible D gene is TRBD1 (6 bases). The CDR3 runs 14 residues. The germline gives CDR1 MGHRA, CDR2 YSYEKL. For the CDR3, the DNA is TGCGCCTGCAGCCAAAAGCCAGGGGATCAGCCCCAGCATTTT. It yields the protein CACSQKPGDQPQHF.

Points on this clonotype: A clone one base away is much larger, so this may be a read error. This rearrangement joins TRBV5-5 to TRBJ2-3, with 7 bases identical to TRBD2. The CDR3 is 15 residues long. V shed 4 bases and J 2 bases; nucleotides not matched to a gene: 7. The germline V gene encodes CDR1 SGHKS and CDR2 YYEKEE (reference sequence). CDR3 residues: CASSISGLPTDTQYF. In nucleotides, the CDR3 is TGTGCCAGCAGCATCTCGGGACTACCCACAGATACGCAGTATTTT.

This clonotype was observed at least ten times. The genes are TRBV29-1 and TRBJ2-5; 9 bases are shared with TRBD2. Germline V gene lookup returns CDR1 SQVTM and CDR2 ANQGSEA. The CDR3 consists of 16 residues. The junction had 8 bases not matched to a gene; V was cut back by 1 base and J by 2 bases. CDR3 in DNA: TGCAGCGTTGAAGGGCTAGCGGGGATGAGTCAAGAGACCCAGTACTTC. It translates to CSVEGLAGMSQETQYF.

This clonotype was counted only a few times. This chain joins TRBV5-1 and TRBJ2-3, with D possibly TRBD1 on 6 matching bases. Germline V lookup: CDR1 SGHRS, CDR2 YFSETQ. V lost 1 base and J 2 bases, leaving 11 bases between the germline ends. The CDR3 runs 15 residues. CDR3 in DNA: TGCGCCAGCAGCTTGATCTACAGGGCCACAGATACGCAGTATTTT. As protein: CASSLIYRATDTQYF.

This clonotype came up many times. This chain joins TRBV29-1 and TRBJ2-2, with D hard to call. CDR1 and CDR2 from the germline V gene are SQVTM and ANQGSEA. V lost 5 bases and J 0 bases, leaving 10 bases between the germline ends. The CDR3 consists of 14 residues. This CDR3 is CSVPGDANTGELFF. The CDR3 DNA reads as TGCAGCGTTCCCGGAGACGCGAACACCGGGGAGCTGTTTTTT.

To note about this clonotype: No conserved phenylalanine or tryptophan ends this CDR3, so it is likely a read error. It is unclear where the CDR3 begins or ends on the DNA, so no DNA is shown, and the CDR3 is as TCRdb lists it. The rearrangement links TRBV11-2 to TRBJ2-7; the table's D call of TRBD2 was not tested on the DNA. Germline CDR1 reads SGHAT; CDR2 reads FQNNGV. The CDR3 is 11 amino acids in total, end residues counted. The CDR3 here is CVGNSASSLEY.

With regard to this clonotype: The germline gene is not matched at one end of the junction; a read error may be the cause. The J gene is TRBJ1-2, the V gene TRBV6-6; D gene uncertain. Germline V gene data show CDR1 as MNHNY and CDR2 as SVGAGI (reference sequence). The CDR3 runs to 14 residues. The CDR3 loop is CASSSRHYNYGYTF. The CDR3 nucleotides read TGTGCAAGCAGCTCGAGACACTATAACTATGGCTACACCTTC.

Notes on this clonotype: A much larger clone is a single base away; this may be a read error. The V call is TRBV7-9, the J call TRBJ2-1; TRBD2 is a possible D gene (5 bases). With 5 bases removed from V and 13 bases from J, the gap between germline ends came to 21 bases. The CDR3 covers 14 residues. Germline-derived CDR1 and CDR2 are SEHNR and FQNEAQ (reference sequence). Here the CDR3 reads CASSDSGFGETQFF. CDR3 coding DNA: TGTGCCAGCAGCGATTCAGGATTTGGGGAGACCCAGTTCTTC.

This clonotype was seen a few times. This chain joins TRBV12-3 or TRBV12-4 and TRBJ2-2, with 8 positions matching TRBD1. The CDR3 runs 14 residues. J lost 7 bases, V lost 5 bases, and 6 bases had no gene match. The CDR3 here is CASSRQGTGGELFF. In DNA form, the CDR3 reads TGTGCCAGCAGTAGACAGGGGACTGGCGGGGAGCTGTTTTTT.

As regards this clonotype: Its ends do not fully match the called genes, so a read error is possible. This chain uses TRBV5-1 with TRBJ2-4; 9 bases fit TRBD2. Germline V gives CDR1 SGHRS, CDR2 YFSETQ. CDR3 length: 16 amino acids. The CDR3, as DNA: TGCGCCAACAGCCCACCGACTAGCGGAGCCAAAAACATTCAGTGCTTC. Its translation is CANSPPTSGAKNIQCF.